This TCR beta chain was sequenced in a study of early T cells in non-severe SARS-CoV-2 infection. Study-wide context: Chains from this unsorted whole-blood bulk RNA could not be paired.

The CDR3 totals 11 residues. CDR1 and CDR2 from the germline V gene are GTSNPN and SVGIG (reference sequence). TCRdb re-called the 5' RACE reads with MiXCR, one entry per CDR3 protein. The sample shows about 83,000 distinct CDR3 sequences, around 9.3% of them seen only once. The material was whole blood, obtained at baseline. The V gene is TRBV30, the J gene TRBJ2-1; TRBD2 aligns across 7 bases. The TCR was taken from an adult who was a healthcare worker with PCR-confirmed SARS-CoV-2 infection or an uninfected control (not recorded which). The CDR3 DNA sequence: TGTGCAAGCGGGAACTACAATGAGCAGTTCTTC. Translation gives CASGNYNEQFF.